The 6 T cell receptor beta chains in this list originate from one sample, sequenced in a study of blood T cell repertoires in COVID-19. Method: immunoSEQ multiplex PCR; TCRdb's copy keeps in-frame clones and lacks some. This sample has just under 350,000 clones, with more than 75% found just once. Sequencing was done on a sample of peripheral blood. Receptors originate from a woman aged 45-60 years with COVID-19, enrolled during active disease.

The rearrangement uses TRBV24-1 and TRBJ1-2, with 7 bases fitting TRBD1. CDR3 size: 20 residues. With V trimmed by 4 bases and J by 6 bases, 25 bases remained unmatched. Per germline, CDR1 KGHDR and CDR2 SFDVKD. The CDR3 is CATSDATRPGQYFRGDGYTF. The CDR3 DNA sequence: TGTGCCACCAGTGACGCCACCCGACCGGGACAGTACTTCCGAGGGGATGGCTACACCTTC.

The chain recombines TRBV30 with TRBJ2-5, with TRBD1 matching over 8 bases. This CDR3 is built from 14 residues. Germline trimming cut 2 bases from V and 5 bases from J; bases unmatched to any gene: 7. Germline V CDR1 and CDR2: GTSNPN, SVGIG (reference sequence). The CDR3 region is CAWSHAGGWETQYF. CDR3 DNA sequence: TGTGCCTGGAGTCACGCAGGGGGCTGGGAGACCCAGTACTTC.

The rearrangement joins TRBV6-6 to TRBJ2-7; 11 nucleotides match TRBD2. The CDR3 has 16 amino acids. Looked up from germline, CDR1 is MNHNY and CDR2 is SVGAGI (reference sequence). With 4 bases clipped from V and 2 bases from J, the junction kept 7 bases outside the gene matches. The CDR3, as DNA: TGTGCCAGCAGTTCATTTGCGACTAGCGGGACCTACGAGCAGTACTTC. Translation: CASSSFATSGTYEQYF.

This chain links TRBV14 with TRBJ2-5, with 8 bases aligning to TRBD2. CDR3 length: 14 residues. The V gene's germline CDR1 is SGHDN and CDR2 FVKESK. J lost 6 bases, V lost 4 bases, and 7 bases had no gene match. The CDR3 region has the DNA TGTGCCAGCAGCCTACTGACTAGCGAGCAGACCCAGTACTTC. It encodes CASSLLTSEQTQYF.

CDR3 sequence (DNA): TGTGCCAGCAGTTCCCGGGGTGGCAATTCACCCCTCCACTTT. It specifies CASSSRGGNSPLHF. The V and J genes are TRBV6-6 and TRBJ1-6; D not certain. V was shortened by 4 bases and J by 7 bases, with 11 bases between the two germline ends. The CDR3 loop spans 14 amino acids. The germline V gene encodes CDR1 MNHNY and CDR2 SVGAGI (reference sequence).

V is TRBV12-5 and J is TRBJ2-7; 8 nucleotides agree with TRBD1. Germline V CDR1 and CDR2: LGHNT, FRNRAP. V lost 0 bases, J lost 3 bases, and 7 bases stayed unmatched. The CDR3 runs 16 residues. CDR3 loop: CASGLVQGGGIYEQYF. CDR3 DNA sequence: TGTGCTAGTGGTTTGGTACAGGGGGGCGGGATCTACGAGCAGTACTTC.